A selection of T cell receptor beta chains follows, all from one sample in a study of CD8+ T cells in alopecia areata. Using immunoSEQ multiplex PCR, the repertoire was profiled, and TCRdb retains in-frame clones only, with some absent. The table includes over 95,000 clones, approximately 66% detected once. The starting material was CD8+ T cells sorted from blood, obtained at week 4, from a patient treated with tofacitinib. Receptors were obtained from a human donor with alopecia areata. CDR3s include the opening cysteine and the closing phenylalanine or tryptophan. A D gene is named only where the DNA matches it firmly. Clone size, where shown, is once, few, many, or a class for clones that have expanded.

J,size,V,D,DNA,CDR3
TRBJ2-5,.,TRBV27,TRBD1,TGTGCCAGCACCCTGACAGGGGGCGGGAAGACCCAGTACTTC,CASTLTGGGKTQYF
TRBJ2-7,.,TRBV11-1,.,TGTGCCAGCAGTACTAGCTCCTACGAGCAGTACTTC,CASSTSSYEQYF
TRBJ2-5,few,TRBV27,.,TGTGCCACCAGTGATTTGATGGGGGACCAAGAGACCCAGTACTTC,CATSDLMGDQETQYF
TRBJ1-5,.,TRBV7-6,.,TGTGCCAGCAGCCAGGAAGGGGACCAGCCCCAGCATTTT,CASSQEGDQPQHF
TRBJ1-4,.,TRBV7-6,.,TGTGCCAGCAGCCTCGGATCAACTAATGAAAAACTGTTTTTT,CASSLGSTNEKLFF
TRBJ1-2,.,TRBV5-6,.,TGTGCCAGCAGCCTCTTACAGAGACCTTATGGCTACACCTTC,CASSLLQRPYGYTF
TRBJ1-5,.,TRBV30,.,TGTGCCTGGGGATCTCAGGGGAATCAGCCCCAGCATTTT,CAWGSQGNQPQHF
TRBJ1-6,.,TRBV2,TRBD1,TGTGCCAGCCGACAGGGGAATTCACCCCTCCACTTT,CASRQGNSPLHF
TRBJ2-7,.,TRBV6-5,.,TGTGCCAGCAGTTACGCTCCAGGGGCCGAGCAGTACTTC,CASSYAPGAEQYF
TRBJ2-1,once,TRBV6-5,.,TGTGCCAGCAGTTACTCGAATAACAATGAGCAGTTCTTC,CASSYSNNNEQFF
TRBJ2-7,.,TRBV29-1,.,TGCAGCGTTGAAGATGAGGCCGGGGGCTCCTACGAGCAGTACTTC,CSVEDEAGGSYEQYF
TRBJ2-7,.,TRBV10-3,.,TGTGCCATCAGTGAGTCGGGCAGGTCCCACGAGCAGTACTTC,CAISESGRSHEQYF
TRBJ1-1,few,TRBV19,.,TGTGCCAGTAGTGCACAAAACAGAGAGAACACTGAAGCTTTCTTT,CASSAQNRENTEAFF
TRBJ2-7,.,TRBV19,.,TGTGCCAGTGGGGATGGGGGAGCCGAGCAGTACTTC,CASGDGGAEQYF
TRBJ2-7,once,TRBV27,.,TGTGCCAGCAGTCCACCCGGGAGCGGGTTCTCCTACGAGCAGTACTTC,CASSPPGSGFSYEQYF
TRBJ2-1,few,TRBV29-1,.,TGCAGCGTTGAAAGGGCCAGGGAAGCCCACAATGAGCAGTTCTTC,CSVERAREAHNEQFF
TRBJ2-7,.,TRBV7-9,.,TGTGCCAGCAGCCCCCCCGGGACAAACTCCTACGAGCAGTACTTC,CASSPPGTNSYEQYF
TRBJ2-5,.,TRBV7-2,.,TGTGCCAGCAGCTTCACGACAGGTTGGGGAGAGACCCAGTACTTC,CASSFTTGWGETQYF
TRBJ1-2,few,TRBV29-1,.,TGCAGCGTTGAAGATTCCGTACCCGGGACTAAAGGCTACACCTTC,CSVEDSVPGTKGYTF
TRBJ2-3,once,TRBV5-1,.,TGCGCCAGCAGCTTGCTGACCTCTAGCACAGATACGCAGTATTTT,CASSLLTSSTDTQYF
TRBJ2-3,.,TRBV14,TRBD2,TGTGCCAGCAGCCAAGTAATGACGGGGGGGTCTCGAACGCAGTATTTT,CASSQVMTGGSRTQYF
TRBJ2-3,.,TRBV6-4,TRBD1,TGTGCCAGCAGTGACTCGACAGGGGGCCCAGATACGCAGTATTTT,CASSDSTGGPDTQYF
TRBJ1-2,.,TRBV15,TRBD1,TGTGCCACCGCACAGGGGTGGCATGGCTACACCTTC,CATAQGWHGYTF
TRBJ2-1,few,TRBV29-1,.,TGCAGCGTTCACATATACAATGAGCAGTTCTTC,CSVHIYNEQFF
TRBJ2-1,.,TRBV7-9,TRBD1,TGTGCCAGCAGCACACAGGGCGGGGACAGGGGTAATGAGCAGTTCTTC,CASSTQGGDRGNEQFF
TRBJ2-1,.,TRBV5-6,.,TGTGCCAGCAGCCCCGCGGCTGTCAATGAGCAGTTCTTC,CASSPAAVNEQFF
TRBJ1-2,few,TRBV30,TRBD1,TGTGCCTGGAGTGTACAGGGGTATGGCTACACCTTC,CAWSVQGYGYTF
TRBJ1-1,.,TRBV4-3,.,TGCGCCAGCAGCCAAGATCTCTACACTGAAGCTTTCTTT,CASSQDLYTEAFF
TRBJ2-7,few,TRBV28,.,TGTGCCAGCAGTGAACCCGTGGGCGAGCAGTACTTC,CASSEPVGEQYF
TRBJ2-7,.,TRBV4-3,.,TGCGCCAGCAGCGAAGGGGAAAGTGGGGAGCAGTACTTC,CASSEGESGEQYF
TRBJ2-7,.,TRBV5-1,TRBD1,TGCGCCAGCAGCTTGCGGTCGGGACAGGGAACCGACGAGCAGTACTTC,CASSLRSGQGTDEQYF
TRBJ1-2,.,TRBV9,.,TGTGCCAGCAGCGTAGAAAAGGGAGGAGTAAATGGCTACACCTTC,CASSVEKGGVNGYTF
TRBJ2-7,few,TRBV5-4,.,TGTGCCAGCAGCTTGGATTGGATGGACGGCTCCTACGAGCAGTACTTC,CASSLDWMDGSYEQYF
TRBJ2-6,few,TRBV27,.,TGTGCCAGCAGTGGATACGGAACTGGGGCCAACGTCCTGACTTTC,CASSGYGTGANVLTF
TRBJ2-7,once,TRBV27,.,TGTGCCAGCAGTTTATTGGGGATCTCCTACGAGCAGTACTTC,CASSLLGISYEQYF
TRBJ2-7,.,TRBV7-9,.,TGTGCCAGCAGCGTAAGCTCCTACGAGCAGTACTTC,CASSVSSYEQYF
TRBJ2-2,.,TRBV29-1,.,TGCAGCGTTGTGTTCCAGGGGACTACCGGGGAGCTGTTTTTT,CSVVFQGTTGELFF
TRBJ2-5,.,TRBV7-6,.,TGTGCCAGCAGCTTACCCTCGGAGACCCAGTACTTC,CASSLPSETQYF
TRBJ1-1,.,TRBV10-3,.,TGTGCCATCAGTGAGCCTCGGTCGTCAGGGTACCCTGAAGCTTTCTTT,CAISEPRSSGYPEAFF
TRBJ2-5,.,TRBV7-8,TRBD1,TGTGCCAGCAGCTTTGGGACAGGTGCCCAAGAGACCCAGTACTTC,CASSFGTGAQETQYF
TRBJ2-3,.,TRBV5-1,.,TGCGCCAGCAGCTATGACAGGGAGGCAGATACGCAGTATTTT,CASSYDREADTQYF
TRBJ2-7,.,TRBV6-5,TRBD1,TGTGCCAGCAGTGGGGGACAGTTATTCTACGAGCAGTACTTC,CASSGGQLFYEQYF
TRBJ2-1,few,TRBV27,.,TGTGCCAGCAGTCGTCTTGAGTCCTACAATGAGCAGTTCTTC,CASSRLESYNEQFF
TRBJ1-5,.,TRBV27,.,TGTGCCAGCAGTTTCAGGGAGAGCAATCAGCCCCAGCATTTT,CASSFRESNQPQHF
TRBJ2-3,.,TRBV9,TRBD1,TGTGCCAGCAGCGTAGGCAGGGGGAACACAGATACGCAGTATTTT,CASSVGRGNTDTQYF
TRBJ1-4,.,TRBV13,TRBD1,TGTGCCAGCAGCTCCGCGGACAGGGAAGGGGAAAAACTGTTTTTT,CASSSADREGEKLFF
TRBJ1-4,once,TRBV5-4,TRBD1,TGTGCCAGCAGCTTTACCGGGACAGGGTTTAAAAAACTGTTTTTT,CASSFTGTGFKKLFF
TRBJ2-2,.,TRBV4-1,.,TGCGCCAGCAGCCACCGGGGAAACACCGGGGAGCTGTTTTTT,CASSHRGNTGELFF
TRBJ2-7,.,TRBV5-4,TRBD2,TGTGCCAGCAGCGATACTAGCGGGGGCGAGGACGAGCAGTACTTC,CASSDTSGGEDEQYF
TRBJ2-2,.,TRBV7-6,.,TGTGCCAGCAGCACGACGGGAGGGGAGCTGTTTTTT,CASSTTGGELFF
TRBJ2-3,few,TRBV30,.,TGTGCCTGGATGGTCGGCACAACAGATACGCAGTATTTT,CAWMVGTTDTQYF
TRBJ2-3,.,TRBV27,.,TGTGCCAGCAGTCCCGGAGCGGCAGATACGCAGTATTTT,CASSPGAADTQYF
TRBJ1-2,.,TRBV29-1,TRBD1,TGCAGCGCTCCGACAGGGGATGGCTACACCTTC,CSAPTGDGYTF
TRBJ2-1,.,TRBV6-5,.,TGTGCCAGCAGTTATGTATCGCAAGACAATGAGCAGTTCTTC,CASSYVSQDNEQFF
TRBJ2-3,.,TRBV29-1,.,TGCAGCGTTGGTGAGTGGCTAGCGCCCACAGATACGCAGTATTTT,CSVGEWLAPTDTQYF